The 18 T cell receptor beta chains presented below share a single source sample, sequenced in a study of shared clonotypes between healthy human individuals (dated by TCRdb to the early 2020s). Receptor libraries were prepared by the immunoSEQ multiplex PCR assay. TCRdb holds this immuneACCESS table with in-frame rearrangements only. Some clones are missing; in checked studies, unresolved V genes explain under half, and the rest has no known cause. Here the sample has more than 2,000,000 clones; roughly nine tenths occur a single time. Around 0.15% of the sample is held by the ten biggest clonotypes. Sequenced input: naive CD4+ T cells sorted from blood. The cell subset or site label of this sample denotes: CD45RA+ positively selected. The receptors shown here come from a man aged 18 to 35 in good health.

The rearrangement joins TRBV7-9 to TRBJ2-7; 8 bases are shared with TRBD1. The CDR3 sequence is 14 residues long. The J segment lost 2 bases and the V segment lost 8 bases, leaving 8 bases of the junction unmatched. Germline V gene lookup returns CDR1 SEHNR and CDR2 FQNEAQ (reference sequence). Here the CDR3 DNA reads TGTGCCAGCTCCCCAGGGGGCTTCACCTACGAGCAGTACTTC. This translates into CASSPGGFTYEQYF.

The rearrangement joins TRBV30 to TRBJ1-6; D unclear. V was cut by 0 bases and J by 8 bases, with 11 bases left in between. The CDR3 is made up of 14 amino acids. The germline CDR1 and CDR2 sequences are GTSNPN and SVGIG (reference sequence). DNA of the CDR3: TGTGCCTGGAGTGTGAAGGGCCGGGATTCACCCCTCCACTTT. This translates into CAWSVKGRDSPLHF.

The rearrangement links TRBV5-1 to TRBJ1-1, with a weak D call TRBD1 (5 bases). The V end was cut by 1 base, the J end by 1 base, with 11 bases between. The CDR3 runs to 15 residues. Germline values: CDR1 SGHRS, CDR2 YFSETQ. CDR3 sequence: CASSLSARENTEAFF. The CDR3 coding sequence is TGCGCCAGCAGCTTGTCCGCCAGGGAGAACACTGAAGCTTTCTTT.

The CDR3 here is CASRANDHEQYF. CDR3 bases: TGTGCCAGCAGGGCAAACGACCACGAGCAGTACTTC. This sequence joins TRBV2 and TRBJ2-7; D remains ambiguous. Germline-derived CDR1 and CDR2 are SNHLY and FYNNEI. The CDR3 consists of 12 residues. V gave up 6 bases and J gave up 5 bases, with 11 bases separating them. Supplemented by reference TRBV2 and TRBJ2-7, the full variable domain reads EPEVTQTPSHQVTQMGQEVILRCVPISNHLYFYWYRQILGQKVEFLVSFYNNEISEKSEIFDDQFSVERPDGSNFTLKIRSTKLEDSAMYFCASRANDHEQYFGPGTRLTVT.

The chain carries TRBV7-2 and TRBJ2-5, with D possibly TRBD2 on 6 matching bases. The CDR3 is made up of 16 amino acids. The V end was cut by 1 base, the J end by 4 bases, with 16 bases between. The germline V gene has CDR1 SGHTA and CDR2 FQGNSA. The CDR3 DNA reads TGTGCCAGCAGCTTAGGTGGTTATGGGGGAGGAGAGACCCAGTACTTC. It codes for CASSLGGYGGGETQYF.

This clone was detected only a few times. The rearrangement uses TRBV10-3 and TRBJ1-1; the D gene is possibly TRBD1 (5 bases). CDR1 ENHRY and CDR2 SYGVKD come from the germline V gene. The CDR3 has 13 residues. V was cut by 8 bases and J by 1 base, with 11 bases left in between. The CDR3 here is CAIGRDPNTEAFF. For the CDR3, the DNA is TGTGCCATCGGGAGGGACCCGAACACTGAAGCTTTCTTT.

Details on this clone: Other DNA sequences in this sample translate to the same CDR3. The chain couples TRBV27 to TRBJ1-6; weak D call: TRBD1 (5 bases). The germline V gene has CDR1 MNHEY and CDR2 SMNVEV (reference sequence). V was trimmed by 3 bases and J by 4 bases, leaving 7 bases between them. The CDR3 totals 14 residues. CDR3 DNA sequence: TGTGCCAGCAGTTTGGGACCTTATAATTCACCCCTCCACTTT. Translated, it gives CASSLGPYNSPLHF.

Note on this clone: Other nucleotide sequences from this sample produce the same CDR3. V is TRBV6-5 and J is TRBJ1-1; 7 bases align to TRBD1. The ends lost 6 bases at V and 6 bases at J; junction bases unmatched: 1. The CDR3 spans 11 residues. Germline loops: CDR1 MNHEY, CDR2 SVGAGI. The CDR3 loop reads CASSQGAEAFF. Written as DNA, the CDR3 is TGTGCCAGCAGCCAGGGGGCTGAAGCTTTCTTT.

This rearrangement joins TRBV11-2 to TRBJ2-3; D remains unclear. Germline V gene data show CDR1 as SGHAT and CDR2 as FQNNGV. The CDR3 sequence is 12 residues long. CDR3 amino acids: CASGGPTDTQYF. CDR3 DNA: TGTGCGTCGGGCGGCCCCACAGATACGCAGTATTTT.

This chain uses TRBV27 with TRBJ2-3; D is undetermined. Germline CDR1 and CDR2: MNHEY and SMNVEV (reference sequence). The V gene lost 4 bases and the J gene lost 5 bases, with 16 bases spanning the gap. This CDR3 region has 15 residues. The CDR3 is CASSSRVQVVDTQYF. The CDR3 nucleotides are TGTGCCAGCAGTTCCCGGGTCCAGGTGGTAGATACGCAGTATTTT.

The chain joins TRBV5-1 to TRBJ1-1; no clear D. Trimming shortened V by 6 bases and J by 1 base, and 10 bases separated the two germline ends. In germline, CDR1 is SGHRS, CDR2 YFSETQ. CDR3 length: 13 amino acids. In nucleotides, the CDR3 is TGCGCCAGCAAGGAGCAGGAGAACACTGAAGCTTTCTTT. Its protein product is CASKEQENTEAFF.

V and J are TRBV6-5 and TRBJ2-3; 8 bases map to TRBD2. The CDR3 has 14 amino acids. Unmatched junction bases numbered 5, after V lost 7 bases and J lost 2 bases. From germline, CDR1 is MNHEY and CDR2 SVGAGI. CDR3 coding DNA: TGTGCCAGCAAGGCGGGGGGAACCACAGATACGCAGTATTTT. This codes for CASKAGGTTDTQYF.

The chain employs TRBV21-1 and TRBJ2-7; the D call of TRBD2 is as the table states it, not checked on the DNA. TRBV21-1 is marked as a pseudogene. This CDR3 contains 17 residues. The DNA for the CDR3 is TGTGCCAGCAGGACGACTAGCGGGAGGGCCCCTAGCTACGAGCAGTACTTC. Translated: CASRTTSGRAPSYEQYF.

The rearrangement joins TRBV27 to TRBJ2-7; 7 nucleotides line up with TRBD2. There are 14 residues in the CDR3. Per the germline V gene, CDR1 is MNHEY and CDR2 is SMNVEV (reference sequence). V lost 6 bases, J lost 0 bases, and 5 bases stayed unmatched. The CDR3 DNA reads TGTGCCAGCAGGGCGGGGGAGAGCTCCTACGAGCAGTACTTC. It specifies CASRAGESSYEQYF.

The rearrangement links TRBV6-5 to TRBJ2-7, with 11 bases that match TRBD2. The CDR3 totals 13 residues. Trimming removed 6 bases from V and 6 bases from J; junction bases left unmatched: 4. Germline V lookup: CDR1 MNHEY, CDR2 SVGAGI. CDR3 residues: CASSKGLAAEQYF. As DNA, the CDR3 is TGTGCCAGCAGCAAGGGACTAGCGGCCGAGCAGTACTTC.

The chain combines TRBV18 with TRBJ1-1, with a possible D match to TRBD1 (6 bases). Trimming left V 4 bases short and J 0 bases short, with 12 bases between. CDR1 is KGHSH and CDR2 is LQKENI in the germline V gene. The CDR3 runs 15 residues. The CDR3 loop reads CASSHSGVLNTEAFF. The DNA for the CDR3 is TGTGCCAGCTCACATTCAGGGGTCTTGAACACTGAAGCTTTCTTT.

The chain has TRBV6-5 and TRBJ2-7; D is undetermined. The CDR3 contains 14 residues. Trimming removed 0 bases at V and 9 bases at J, with 15 bases between. Germline V lookup: CDR1 MNHEY, CDR2 SVGAGI. This CDR3 is CASSYSMGPLGQYF. The CDR3 nucleotides read TGTGCCAGCAGTTACTCTATGGGCCCCTTGGGGCAGTACTTC.

The chain couples TRBV15 to TRBJ1-6; possible D gene TRBD1, 5 bases. The CDR3 length is 16 residues. Germline values: CDR1 LNHNV, CDR2 YYDKDF (reference sequence). Trimming took off 2 bases at V and 4 bases at J, with 12 bases between the two ends. Here the CDR3 DNA reads TGTGCCACCAGCAGAACACTTCCAGGGTATAATTCACCCCTCCACTTT. This gives the protein CATSRTLPGYNSPLHF.